This T cell receptor (beta chain) came from a study of blood T cell repertoires in COVID-19. Study-wide background: From T cells, B-cell-depleted T cells, or PBMCs came the material, which was cDNA or gDNA.

Original processing notes: It was from reference gene primer amplification that nucleated cell counts were estimated. The protocol was immunoSEQ multiplex PCR, while the TCRdb copy is restricted to in-frame clones and leaves out a portion. V and J calls and clone size are those listed in that table; D and trimming were worked out from the DNA. The table has hundreds of thousands of clones, 88% seen once. Trimming cost V 0 bases and J 0 bases, with 6 bases left between them. CDR3 length equals 16 residues. From germline, CDR1 is LGHNA and CDR2 YNFKEQ. The chain carries TRBV4-2 and TRBJ2-6; no firm D call. Sequenced sample: peripheral blood. The sequence came from a man between 35 and 55 years old with acute or convalescent COVID-19. In nucleotides, the CDR3 is TGTGCCAGCAGCCAAGATGAGAGCTCTGGGGCCAACGTCCTGACTTTC. Residues: CASSQDESSGANVLTF.